The present entry profiles one TCR beta chain with its context. Germline V gives CDR1 SGHDT, CDR2 YYEEEE. The CDR3 covers 13 residues. V lost 4 bases to trimming and J lost 6 bases, with 11 bases between them. Healthy bone marrow donors made up the donors. This record comes from a study of cytomegalovirus exposure and HLA in healthy donors. PCR was performed using 60 Vbeta and 13 Jbeta primers. Using immunoSEQ multiplex PCR, the repertoire was profiled, and TCRdb retains in-frame clones only, with some absent. The sample carries 100,000 to 150,000 clones, 60% to 80% recorded once. The specimen was PBMCs. The chain joins TRBV5-6 to TRBJ1-5; the D is unclear. The receptor comes from a woman in her forties or fifties in good health and CMV-seronegative. In DNA, the CDR3 is TGTGCCAGCAGCCAAACTGGTTCTCAGCCCCAGCATTTT. The encoded protein is CASSQTGSQPQHF.